This T cell receptor beta chain was recorded in a study of naive and memory T cell subsets. Ten or more counts support this clonotype. Its antigen is still unknown. An oligonucleotide containing a UMI was ligated to the 3' end of TCR cDNA. Whole blood, 2.5 ml, came from adult healthy volunteers. Cells were not sorted; total RNA input targeted roughly 1 to 1,100 ng. Findings and limits, study-wide: The RNA method is potentially sensitive to activation and differentiation changes.

Four PCR rounds used nested alpha and beta constant region primers plus the SP2 primer. Blood and skin TCR RNA was reverse transcribed with alpha and beta constant primers. In TCRdb, the UMI-ligation and nested PCR reads were re-called with MiXCR into one record per CDR3 protein. The sample consists of around 24,000 distinct CDR3 sequences, under 6.5% of them appearing once. Deletions cut 2 bases from V and 0 bases from J, with 8 bases between. The CDR3 consists of 14 residues. Per germline, CDR1 MNHEY and CDR2 SVGEGT. The receptor comes from an adult in good health. Material: blood. V and J are TRBV6-2 or TRBV6-3 and TRBJ2-7; the D is unclear. The CDR3 is CASSYARSSYEQYF. The CDR3 region has the DNA TGTGCCAGCAGTTACGCGCGGAGCTCCTACGAGCAGTACTTC.